The rows below give T cell receptor beta chains drawn from one sample of a study of T-cell memory formation after mild COVID-19. Via MiXCR, TCRdb re-called the 5' RACE reads, giving one row per CDR3 protein. Of about 250,000 distinct CDR3 sequences listed, roughly 18% are singletons. Material for sequencing was PBMCs or a T cell subset sorted from them (not recorded which). These receptors all come from a man aged 18-30 years who had mild COVID-19 (a few samples of this study predate the infection). Cell type and time point are not known. The CDR3 runs from the conserved cysteine through the conserved F or W.

j_call | v_call | cdr3_aa
TRBJ2-1 | TRBV7-2 | CASRRNTPRYNEQFF
TRBJ1-4 | TRBV6-1 | CASNLGAGEEKLFF
TRBJ2-7 | TRBV6-5 | CASSQDRVEQYF
TRBJ2-7 | TRBV10-1 | CASSEFRGEQYF
TRBJ2-3 | TRBV20-1 | CSARRGTKDTQYF
TRBJ1-4 | TRBV30 | CAWETGGFGKLFF
TRBJ1-2 | TRBV5-1 | CASSLDLGYLYGYTF
TRBJ1-1 | TRBV7-3 | CASSSTGDLAEAFF
TRBJ1-5 | TRBV5-1 | CASYKGEGNSNQPQHF
TRBJ2-3 | TRBV7-2 | CASSPRFTDTQYF
TRBJ2-3 | TRBV4-2 | CASSPQSWRGGGDTQYF
TRBJ1-1 | TRBV6-2/TRBV6-3 | CASRQAPEAFF
TRBJ1-5 | TRBV12-3/TRBV12-4 | CASSLALGGNQPQHF
TRBJ2-2 | TRBV5-1 | CASSFATGNTGELFF
TRBJ2-3 | TRBV7-6 | CASSLGPSGNTDTQYF
TRBJ2-1 | TRBV29-1 | CSVDQYEQFF
TRBJ2-4 | TRBV4-1 | CASSLPRQGDTKNIQYF
TRBJ2-7 | TRBV12-3/TRBV12-4 | CASRQGLTTYEQYF
TRBJ1-3 | TRBV12-3/TRBV12-4 | CASSLGQTMAGNTIYF
TRBJ2-2 | TRBV6-6 | CASSEDRGTGELFF
TRBJ2-1 | TRBV7-2 | CASSLEGLSYNEQFF
TRBJ1-4 | TRBV5-4 | CASSLGTGGHEKLFF
TRBJ2-5 | TRBV4-2 | CASSQGRGGTGETQYF
TRBJ2-5 | TRBV14 | CASSQDYLPAQETQYF
TRBJ2-7 | TRBV7-6 | CASSLAGTGPNEQYF